The T cell receptor beta chain described here comes from a study of blood T cell repertoires in COVID-19. For the study at large: PBMCs, B-cell-depleted T cells, or T cells provided the cDNA or gDNA that made up the material.

Per the original data handling: Reference gene primer amplification yielded estimated nucleated cell counts. The repertoire was sequenced with immunoSEQ multiplex PCR; TCRdb's copy has only in-frame clones and lacks some. D and trimming were read from the DNA, whereas the V and J calls and clone size are those reported in that table. The sample lists approximately 200,000 clones, roughly four fifths occurring once. The study recruited people aged roughly 18 to 100 years across around 23 US areas. V was clipped by 3 bases and J by 8 bases, with 16 bases between them. This CDR3 comprises 14 residues. Germline CDR1 MDHEN, CDR2 SYDVKM.

The specimen was PBMCs or T cells enriched from blood (not recorded which). The TCR was taken from a man in his forties who had recovered from COVID-19. The chain couples TRBV28 to TRBJ1-2, with D possibly TRBD1 on 6 matching bases. The CDR3 DNA sequence: TGTGCCAGCAGTTTCCGAGGGTTTGGGGGCGGCTACACCTTC. It translates to CASSFRGFGGGYTF.